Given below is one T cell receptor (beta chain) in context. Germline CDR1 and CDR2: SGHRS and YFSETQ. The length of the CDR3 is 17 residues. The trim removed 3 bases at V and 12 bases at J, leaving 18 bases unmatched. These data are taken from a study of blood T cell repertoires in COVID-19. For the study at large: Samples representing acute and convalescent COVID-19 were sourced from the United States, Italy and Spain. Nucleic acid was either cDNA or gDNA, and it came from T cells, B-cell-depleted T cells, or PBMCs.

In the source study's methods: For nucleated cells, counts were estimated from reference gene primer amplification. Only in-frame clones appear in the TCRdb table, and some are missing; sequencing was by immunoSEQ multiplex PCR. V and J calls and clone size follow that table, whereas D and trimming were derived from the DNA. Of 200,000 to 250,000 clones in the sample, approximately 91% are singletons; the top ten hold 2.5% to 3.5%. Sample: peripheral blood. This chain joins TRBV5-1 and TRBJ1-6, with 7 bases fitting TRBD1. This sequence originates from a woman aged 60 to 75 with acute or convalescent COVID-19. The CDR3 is CASSSGDGLDRAEPLHF. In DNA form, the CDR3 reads TGCGCCAGCAGCTCCGGGGACGGTCTCGACAGGGCCGAACCCCTCCACTTT.